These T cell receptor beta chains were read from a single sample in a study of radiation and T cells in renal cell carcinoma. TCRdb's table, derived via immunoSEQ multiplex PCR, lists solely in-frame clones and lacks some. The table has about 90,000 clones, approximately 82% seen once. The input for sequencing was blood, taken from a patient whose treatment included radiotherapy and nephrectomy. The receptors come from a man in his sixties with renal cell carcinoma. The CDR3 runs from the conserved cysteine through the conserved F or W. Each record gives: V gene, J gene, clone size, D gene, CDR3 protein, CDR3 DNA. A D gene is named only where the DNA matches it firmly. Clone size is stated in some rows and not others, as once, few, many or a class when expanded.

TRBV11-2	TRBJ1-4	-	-	CASTGAGNEKLFF	TGTGCCAGCACTGGGGCGGGGAATGAAAAACTGTTTTTT
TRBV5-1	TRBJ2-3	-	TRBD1	CASSLARQGPSDTQYF	TGCGCCAGCAGCTTGGCCCGACAGGGGCCCTCTGATACGCAGTATTTT
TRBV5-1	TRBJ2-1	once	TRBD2	CASSLVSGGDNEQFF	TGCGCCAGCAGCTTGGTTAGCGGGGGGGACAATGAGCAGTTCTTC
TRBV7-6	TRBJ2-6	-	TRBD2	CASSPGLAGPNSGANVLTF	TGTGCCAGCAGCCCGGGACTAGCGGGACCGAACTCTGGGGCCAACGTCCTGACTTTC
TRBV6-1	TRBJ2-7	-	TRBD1	CASSARQGAGYEQYF	TGTGCCAGCAGTGCGAGACAGGGGGCGGGTTACGAGCAGTACTTC
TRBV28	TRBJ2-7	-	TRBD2	CASSPTSGSAYEQYF	TGTGCCAGCAGTCCAACTAGCGGGAGTGCCTACGAGCAGTACTTC
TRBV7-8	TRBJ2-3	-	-	CASSLMVSGTTDTQYF	TGTGCCAGCAGCTTAATGGTCTCAGGGACCACAGATACGCAGTATTTT
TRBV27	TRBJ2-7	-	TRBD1	CASSSPSRGYEQYF	TGTGCCAGCAGTTCCCCCTCCAGGGGGTACGAGCAGTACTTC
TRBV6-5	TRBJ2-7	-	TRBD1	CASRRTGIPYEQYF	TGTGCCAGCAGACGGACAGGGATCCCCTACGAGCAGTACTTC
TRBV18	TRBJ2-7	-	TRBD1	CASSPTSSQGGYEQYF	TGTGCCAGCTCACCAACGTCGTCACAGGGGGGCTACGAGCAGTACTTC
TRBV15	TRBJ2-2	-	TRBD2	CATSRDQGSGRLNTGELFF	TGTGCCACCAGCAGAGATCAGGGTAGCGGGAGGTTGAACACCGGGGAGCTGTTTTTT
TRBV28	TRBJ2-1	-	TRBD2	CASSLGLARLSYNEQFF	TGTGCCAGCAGCTTGGGACTAGCGCGCCTATCTTACAATGAGCAGTTCTTC
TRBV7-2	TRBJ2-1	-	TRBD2	CASSPQTGGYNEQFF	TGTGCCAGCAGCCCTCAAACGGGAGGATACAATGAGCAGTTCTTC
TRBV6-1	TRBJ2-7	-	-	CASSEWGSVVGVQYF	TGTGCCAGCAGTGAATGGGGGAGCGTGGTTGGAGTGCAGTACTTC
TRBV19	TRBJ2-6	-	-	CASRPTPTPGANVLTF	TGTGCCAGTAGACCGACACCTACCCCTGGGGCCAACGTCCTGACTTTC
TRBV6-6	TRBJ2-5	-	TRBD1	CASSWDRGQETQYF	TGTGCCAGCAGTTGGGACAGGGGGCAGGAGACCCAGTACTTC
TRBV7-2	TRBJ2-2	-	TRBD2	CASGRLAGAAGELFF	TGTGCCAGCGGAAGACTAGCGGGAGCCGCCGGGGAGCTGTTTTTT
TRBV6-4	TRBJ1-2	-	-	CASSDGGSKAPGGYTF	TGTGCCAGCAGTGACGGTGGGTCTAAGGCACCGGGGGGCTACACCTTC
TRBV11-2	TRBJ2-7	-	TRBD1	CASSGLRRGTVRYEQYF	TGTGCCAGCAGCGGCTTACGTAGGGGGACAGTACGCTACGAGCAGTACTTC
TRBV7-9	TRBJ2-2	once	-	CASSKMVLQISGELFF	TGTGCCAGCAGCAAGATGGTACTCCAAATATCCGGGGAGCTGTTTTTT
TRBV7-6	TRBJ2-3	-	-	CASSSAQGKITDTQYF	TGTGCCAGCAGCTCCGCACAGGGAAAGATCACAGATACGCAGTATTTT
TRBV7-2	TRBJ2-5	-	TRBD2	CASSFPTSGRETQYF	TGTGCCAGCAGCTTCCCGACTAGCGGGAGGGAGACCCAGTACTTC
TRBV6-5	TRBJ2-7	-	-	CASSYEAGRVYEQYF	TGTGCCAGCAGTTACGAAGCGGGCAGGGTCTACGAGCAGTACTTC
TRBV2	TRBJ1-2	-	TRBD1	CATRGTGDYYGYTF	TGTGCCACTCGAGGGACAGGGGACTACTATGGCTACACCTTC
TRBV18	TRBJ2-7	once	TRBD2	CASSSRTSGRSGLYEQYF	TGTGCCAGCTCCTCGAGGACTAGCGGGAGGTCCGGACTCTACGAGCAGTACTTC
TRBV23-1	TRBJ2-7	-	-	CASSQSNQCSVYEQYF	TGCGCCAGCAGTCAATCTAACCAGTGTTCGGTCTACGAGCAGTACTTC
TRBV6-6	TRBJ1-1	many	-	CASSYSSTGRLTFF	TGTGCCAGCAGTTACTCTTCGACAGGTCGCTTGACTTTCTTT
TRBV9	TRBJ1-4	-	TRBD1	CASSVGTGGVHEKLFF	TGTGCCAGCAGCGTAGGAACAGGGGGCGTGCATGAAAAACTGTTTTTT
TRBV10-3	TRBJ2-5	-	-	CAIRSGSQETQYF	TGTGCCATCAGGTCAGGGTCACAAGAGACCCAGTACTTC
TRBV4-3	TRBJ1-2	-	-	CASSQDGSEPDYGYTF	TGCGCCAGCAGCCAAGATGGGTCAGAACCCGACTATGGCTACACCTTC
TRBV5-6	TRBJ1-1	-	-	CASSYSTEAFF	TGTGCCAGCAGTTACAGTACTGAAGCTTTCTTT
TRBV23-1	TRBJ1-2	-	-	CASSLIGNRGSPLPYGYTF	TGCGCCAGCAGTCTAATAGGTAACCGGGGCTCTCCACTTCCCTATGGCTACACCTTC
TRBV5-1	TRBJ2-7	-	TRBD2	CASSSSSGSSQYF	TGCGCCAGCAGCTCTTCTAGCGGGAGTTCTCAGTACTTC
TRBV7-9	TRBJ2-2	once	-	CASTIWDTGELFF	TGTGCCAGTACGATCTGGGACACCGGGGAGCTGTTTTTT
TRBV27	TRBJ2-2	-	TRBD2	CASTRLAVNTGELFF	TGTGCCAGCACCCGGCTAGCGGTCAACACCGGGGAGCTGTTTTTT
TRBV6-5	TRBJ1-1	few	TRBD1	CASRRTGTGNTEAFF	TGTGCCAGCAGACGTACCGGGACAGGGAACACTGAAGCTTTCTTT
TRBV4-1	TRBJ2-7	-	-	CASSQERGGPYEQYF	TGCGCCAGCAGCCAAGAGAGGGGGGGTCCCTACGAGCAGTACTTC
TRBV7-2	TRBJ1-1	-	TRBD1	CASSVRQGSTEAFF	TGTGCCAGCAGCGTTCGACAGGGGTCGACTGAAGCTTTCTTT
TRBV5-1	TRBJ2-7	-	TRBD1	CASSLASGTGARKQYF	TGCGCCAGCAGCTTGGCCTCAGGGACAGGGGCAAGAAAGCAGTACTTC
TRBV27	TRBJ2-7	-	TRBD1	CASSLVRTGNYEQYF	TGTGCCAGCAGTTTAGTCCGGACAGGGAACTACGAGCAGTACTTC
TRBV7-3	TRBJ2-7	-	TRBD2	CASSPLAGPTYEQYF	TGTGCCAGCAGCCCATTAGCGGGACCGACCTACGAGCAGTACTTC
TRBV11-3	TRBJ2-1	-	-	CASSLDGHEQFF	TGTGCCAGCAGCTTAGATGGGCATGAGCAGTTCTTC